This passage covers 26 T cell receptor beta chains from one sample sequenced in a study of T-cell reconstitution after alpha-beta-depleted transplantation in children listed by TCRdb under 2016. The library relied on PCR. The data were produced on an Illumina HiSeq 2500. To normalize quantification of the TCRbeta repertoire, the TCR libraries were built with molecular barcoding that relied on unique molecular identifiers. TCRdb reworked the public reads: Q25 trimming with fastp, MiXCR clone assembly, productive beta chains retained. Records with the same CDR3 protein are collapsed into one entry carrying the most frequent genes and DNA. The sample yields about 500,000 distinct CDR3 sequences; 30% to 35% were counted once. The ten largest account for 2% to 2.5% of the sample. Sequenced here: PBMCs from the stem cell graft donor, sampled from the stem cell graft. The receptor set was obtained from a human donor who donated a stem cell graft to a child with aplastic anemia.

V usage is TRBV20-1 and J usage is TRBJ1-5; D is possibly TRBD1 (6 bases). This CDR3 is 14 amino acids long. Trimming stripped 6 bases from V and 3 bases from J, with 15 bases between. CDR1 DFQATT and CDR2 SNEGSKA come from the germline V gene (reference sequence). For the CDR3, the DNA is TGCAGTGCGTACACAGGGTGGGACAATCAGCCCCAGCATTTT. Translating gives CSAYTGWDNQPQHF.

V and J are TRBV6-5 and TRBJ2-6; D perhaps matches TRBD1 (5 bases). V lost 2 bases and J lost 1, with 6 bases in between. The CDR3 runs to 15 residues. The germline V gene has CDR1 MNHEY and CDR2 SVGAGI. CDR3 residues: CASSYDRSGANVLTF. CDR3 DNA sequence: TGTGCCAGCAGTTACGACAGATCTGGGGCCAACGTCCTGACTTTC.

This clonotype occurred a few times. The chain recombines TRBV18 with TRBJ1-3, with 12 bases matching TRBD1. The germline V gene has CDR1 KGHSH and CDR2 LQKENI. This CDR3 spans 15 amino acids. J lost 6 bases, V lost 6 bases, and 6 bases had no gene match. CDR3 in DNA: TGTGCCAGCTCGTTCGGGACAGGGGGCGAAAACACCATATATTTT. Translating it yields CASSFGTGGENTIYF.

The CDR3 reads CASSPGPGTGDTEAFF. The DNA for the CDR3 is TGCGCCAGCAGCCCGGGACCCGGGACAGGGGACACTGAAGCTTTCTTT. The genes are TRBV5-1 and TRBJ1-1; 10 bases agree with TRBD1. The CDR3 is made up of 16 amino acids. From germline, CDR1 is SGHRS and CDR2 YFSETQ. V was clipped by 4 bases and J by 3 bases; unmatched bases: 9.

This chain connects TRBV5-8 to TRBJ2-7; 8 bases are shared with TRBD1. CDR1 and CDR2 from the germline V gene are SGHTS and YDEGEE. The CDR3 has 15 amino acids. Unmatched junction bases numbered 5, after V lost 0 bases and J lost 3 bases. Written as DNA, the CDR3 is TGTGCCAGCAGCTTGGGTGGACAGGGAAGCTACGAGCAGTACGTC. Residues: CASSLGGQGSYEQYV.

The chain carries TRBV6-2 or TRBV6-3 and TRBJ1-6; maybe TRBD1 (5 bases). The CDR3 is 15 amino acids. The germline V and J ends were trimmed by 2 bases and 8 bases, with 13 bases remaining between them. Germline CDR1 reads MNHEY; CDR2 reads SVGEGT. In DNA, the CDR3 is TGTGCCAGCAGTTACGGGACGGCGAAACATTCACCCCTCCACTTT. It specifies CASSYGTAKHSPLHF.

V is TRBV28 and J is TRBJ2-3; D tentatively fits TRBD1 or TRBD2 (7 bases each). Germline loops: CDR1 MDHEN, CDR2 SYDVKM. V lost 1 base and J 1 base, leaving 18 bases between the germline ends. The CDR3 extends over 18 amino acids. In nucleotides, the CDR3 is TGTGCCAGCAGTTTATTATTCAGGACAGGACTAGGCACAGATACGCAGTATTTT. Protein product: CASSLLFRTGLGTDTQYF.

The rearrangement joins TRBV7-2 to TRBJ1-1; D gene ambiguous. The germline CDR1 and CDR2 sequences are SGHTA and FQGNSA. V was trimmed by 3 bases and J by 4 bases, leaving 9 bases between them. This CDR3 spans 13 amino acids. CDR3 in amino acids: CASSLTWATEAFF. The CDR3 bases are TGTGCCAGCAGCTTGACATGGGCCACTGAAGCTTTCTTT.

This clonotype was detected only a few times. V usage is TRBV12-3 or TRBV12-4 and J usage is TRBJ2-2; the match to TRBD1 covers 8 bases. Trimming took 6 bases from V and 4 from J; bases not matched to a gene: 10. The CDR3 loop spans 16 amino acids. This CDR3 reads CASRPTGERSTGELFF. The CDR3 DNA follows: TGTGCCAGCAGGCCGACAGGGGAGAGGTCCACCGGGGAGCTGTTTTTT.

The chain couples TRBV7-2 to TRBJ2-1; TRBD2 aligns across 7 bases. This CDR3 region has 14 residues. The V gene end was trimmed by 1 base and the J gene end by 4 bases; junction bases not matched to a gene: 1. CDR1 SGHTA and CDR2 FQGNSA come from the germline V gene. The CDR3 loop reads CASSLDSGYNEQFF. DNA of the CDR3: TGTGCCAGCAGCTTAGATAGCGGGTACAATGAGCAGTTCTTC.

The chain recombines TRBV28 with TRBJ2-7, with D possibly matching TRBD1 (7 bases). The CDR3 loop spans 14 amino acids. Germline CDR1 reads MDHEN; CDR2 reads SYDVKM. V lost 5 bases, J lost 3 bases, and 14 bases lay in between. CDR3: CASSVTQGGYEQYF. The CDR3, as DNA: TGTGCCAGCAGTGTCACCCAGGGGGGCTACGAGCAGTACTTC.

This chain links TRBV20-1 with TRBJ1-1; TRBD1 might be the D (6 bases). This CDR3 comprises 14 residues. V lost 1 base to trimming and J lost 2 bases, with 11 bases between them. Germline CDR1 is DFQATT and CDR2 is SNEGSKA (reference sequence). The CDR3 protein is CSARGSRGNTEAFF. The CDR3 nucleotides read TGCAGTGCTAGAGGGTCCAGGGGCAACACTGAAGCTTTCTTT.

The chain joins TRBV29-1 to TRBJ1-5; D gene ambiguous. V lost 4 bases and J lost 3, with 10 bases in between. The CDR3 runs 13 residues. Per germline, CDR1 SQVTM and CDR2 ANQGSEA. This CDR3 is CSVAYGINQPQHF. The DNA for the CDR3 is TGCAGCGTTGCCTACGGGATCAATCAGCCCCAGCATTTT.

This clonotype was recorded a few times. This chain's CDR3 is CASSRMLAGATGELFF. As DNA, the CDR3 is TGTGCCAGCAGCCGAATGCTAGCGGGAGCCACCGGGGAGCTGTTTTTT. The chain links TRBV5-4 to TRBJ2-2, with TRBD2 identical over 10 bases. Trimming cost V 4 bases and J 4 bases; bases outside gene matches: 7. The germline V gene has CDR1 SGHNT and CDR2 YYREEE (reference sequence). The CDR3 is 16 residues long.

V usage is TRBV28 and J usage is TRBJ1-1; D call uncertain. Trimming shortened V by 7 bases and J by 1 base, and 4 bases separated the two germline ends. The CDR3 totals 11 residues. From germline, CDR1 is MDHEN and CDR2 SYDVKM. The CDR3 spells CASKRNTEAFF. The DNA for the CDR3 is TGTGCCAGCAAAAGGAACACTGAAGCTTTCTTT.

In this sample, this clonotype turned up a few times. The genes are TRBV10-3 and TRBJ1-5, with 7 nucleotides matching TRBD1. With 3 bases clipped from V and 4 bases from J, the junction kept 3 bases outside the gene matches. The CDR3 totals 14 residues. The germline CDR1 and CDR2 sequences are ENHRY and SYGVKD. CDR3 residues: CAISENRGNQPQHF. The CDR3 nucleotides read TGTGCCATCAGTGAAAACAGGGGTAATCAGCCCCAGCATTTT.

A few counts support this clonotype. This chain joins TRBV7-2 and TRBJ2-1; D not certain. The germline CDR1 and CDR2 sequences are SGHTA and FQGNSA. The CDR3 runs to 13 residues. Trimming shortened V by 8 bases and J by 8 bases, and 16 bases separated the two germline ends. CDR3: CASHQALWDEQFF. CDR3 in DNA: TGTGCCAGCCACCAAGCCCTTTGGGATGAGCAGTTCTTC.

A remark on this clonotype: The germline gene is not matched at one end of the junction; a read error may be the cause. This chain joins TRBV6-2 or TRBV6-3 and TRBJ2-7; maybe TRBD2 (5 bases). Germline V lookup: CDR1 MNHEY, CDR2 SVGEGT. The CDR3 spans 12 residues. As DNA, the CDR3 is TGTGCCAGCAGTTACCACGAGGCTAGCTTCCACTTC. As protein: CASSYHEASFHF.

This chain uses TRBV5-1 with TRBJ2-5; D might be TRBD1 (6 bases). The CDR3 runs to 15 residues. Germline CDR1 is SGHRS and CDR2 is YFSETQ. The germline V and J ends were trimmed by 1 base and 1 base, with 11 bases remaining between them. The CDR3 sequence: CASSLKGQTQETQYF. Written as DNA, the CDR3 is TGCGCCAGCAGCTTGAAAGGACAGACCCAAGAGACCCAGTACTTC.

This clonotype was seen a few times. This chain links TRBV29-1 with TRBJ1-1; D may be TRBD1 (5 bases). The V gene's germline CDR1 is SQVTM and CDR2 ANQGSEA. Between the trimmed V and J ends, which lost 6 bases and 0 bases, there was a span of 11 bases. This CDR3 has 13 residues. The CDR3 coding sequence is TGCAGCGTCGAGGACATATTGAACACTGAAGCTTTCTTT. This gives the protein CSVEDILNTEAFF. Based on the CDR3 plus reference TRBV29-1 and TRBJ1-1, the full variable domain is SAVISQKPSRDICQRGTSLTIQCQVDSQVTMMFWYRQQPGQSLTLIATANQGSEATYESGFVIDKFPISRPNLTFSTLTVSNMSPEDSSIYLCSVEDILNTEAFFGQGTRLTVV.

This clonotype has more than one count but fewer than ten. The chain has TRBV20-1 and TRBJ2-7; 14 nucleotides agree with TRBD2. This CDR3 region has 16 residues. Germline trimming cut 0 bases from V and 5 bases from J; bases unmatched to any gene: 6. CDR1 DFQATT and CDR2 SNEGSKA come from the germline V gene (reference sequence). The CDR3 DNA sequence: TGCAGTGCTAGAGATCGGACTAGCGGGAGGTGGAACGAGCAGTACGTC. Amino acids: CSARDRTSGRWNEQYV.

J is TRBJ2-1 and V is TRBV2; 7 positions match TRBD1. The CDR3 extends over 14 amino acids. Germline CDR1 and CDR2: SNHLY and FYNNEI. V dropped 1 base and J dropped 7; count of bases not matched to a gene: 4. CDR3 sequence: CASSEERGLNEQFF. CDR3 bases: TGTGCCAGCAGTGAAGAGAGGGGGCTGAATGAGCAGTTCTTC.

V usage is TRBV5-1 and J usage is TRBJ1-4, with 8 bases aligning to TRBD1. Germline V gene data show CDR1 as SGHRS and CDR2 as YFSETQ. V lost 7 bases and J lost 8; bases outside the gene matches: 13. This CDR3 spans 15 amino acids. The CDR3 spells CASQTAPGGYEKLFF. The CDR3 nucleotides are TGCGCCAGCCAGACTGCTCCAGGGGGCTACGAAAAACTGTTTTTT.

The J gene is TRBJ1-1, the V gene TRBV6-1, with 7 bases aligning to TRBD1. V shed 5 bases and J 4 bases; nucleotides not matched to a gene: 10. From germline, CDR1 is MNHNS and CDR2 SASEGT. This CDR3 is built from 15 residues. The CDR3 nucleotides read TGTGCCAGCAGTCCGCTCAGGGGGGCTGGCACTGAAGCTTTCTTT. Its protein is CASSPLRGAGTEAFF.

The chain combines TRBV2 with TRBJ2-7, with 8 positions matching TRBD1. This CDR3 contains 16 residues. Germline V gene sequence: CDR1 SNHLY, CDR2 FYNNEI. With 9 bases clipped from V and 4 bases from J, the junction kept 17 bases outside the gene matches. CDR3 protein: CASETRTGNYGYEQYV. In DNA, the CDR3 is TGTGCCAGTGAAACCCGGACAGGGAATTACGGGTACGAGCAGTACGTC.

This clonotype occurred a few times. The rearrangement uses TRBV5-1 and TRBJ2-1, with D perhaps matching TRBD2 (6 bases). The germline gives CDR1 SGHRS, CDR2 YFSETQ. The CDR3 is 16 residues long. Trimming took 0 bases from V and 0 from J, leaving 10 bases between them. CDR3 protein: CASSLEGLGSYNEQFF. CDR3 nucleotides: TGCGCCAGCAGCTTGGAGGGACTCGGCTCCTACAATGAGCAGTTCTTC.